Listed here is a single T cell receptor beta chain. Other DNA sequences of this sample code for an identical CDR3. The method was immunoSEQ multiplex PCR; TCRdb's version includes in-frame clones alone and lacks a portion of them. The table shows 2.5 million or so clones, with approximately 94% occurring only once. Germline CDR1 reads GTSNPN; CDR2 reads SVGIG (reference sequence). The CDR3 consists of 13 residues. The ends were cut back, 1 base at V and 1 base at J, with 7 bases in the middle. This entry comes from a study of shared clonotypes between healthy human individuals. Sequencing was done on a sample of naive CD4+ T cells sorted from blood. Subset specified: CD45RA+ positively selected. The clonotype comes from a man aged 18-30 years in good health. This rearrangement joins TRBV30 to TRBJ1-1; D is unresolved. The CDR3 loop reads CAWSAGPNTEAFF. CDR3 sequence (DNA): TGTGCCTGGAGTGCCGGGCCGAACACTGAAGCTTTCTTT.